This TCR beta chain originates from a study of CXCR3-negative and CXCR3-positive naive CD8 T cells. Germline CDR1 and CDR2: MNHEY and SVGAGI. The CDR3 covers 12 residues. All TRB cDNA libraries came from 5' RACE performed with UMI labels. TCRdb reanalyzed the 5' RACE reads, giving one entry per CDR3 protein sequence and no DNA. Its table records more than 20,000 distinct CDR3 sequences. The chain links TRBV6-5 to TRBJ1-5; as DNA is missing, the TRBD1 call by TCRdb cannot be tested. Material for sequencing was naive CXCR3- CD8+ T cells from blood. Subset defined: CD45RO-CCR7+CD27+CD95- naive CD8+ T cells lacking CXCR3 (TNR3-). The sequence came from a human donor in good health. Some clones in this sample may be carry-over from other donors' samples. CDR3 protein: CAKQGCNQPQHF.